The TCR beta chain described here comes from a study of blood T cell repertoires in COVID-19. Study context: T cells, B-cell-depleted T cells, or PBMCs provided the cDNA or gDNA that served as material.

This clone was detected only a few times. Authors' methods: By means of reference gene primer amplification, nucleated cell counts were estimated. Using immunoSEQ multiplex PCR, the repertoire was profiled, and TCRdb retains in-frame clones only, with some absent. For V, J and clone size, that table is used; D and trimming come from the DNA. The profile covers about 140,000 clones, with about four fifths appearing a single time and approximately 3.5% taken by the ten largest. CDR1 is WSHSY and CDR2 is SAAADI in the germline V gene. V shed 0 bases and J 5 bases; nucleotides not matched to a gene: 7. The length of the CDR3 is 15 residues.

The sequenced material came from peripheral blood. The genes are TRBV10-2 and TRBJ2-7; 7 nucleotides match TRBD2. This clonotype was sampled from an older man who had recovered from COVID-19. The chain's CDR3 is CASSESGLGGNEQYF. The CDR3 coding sequence is TGCGCCAGCAGTGAGTCCGGACTAGGAGGGAACGAGCAGTACTTC.